This T cell receptor beta chain was identified during a study of cytomegalovirus exposure and HLA in healthy donors (dated by TCRdb to 2016 to 2017). Regarding the study in general: An earlier analysis of 587 of the donors reported 276 Gb of sequence data and around 110 million unique TCR beta sequences obtained from around 190 million T cells. About 280 gigabases of sequencing data and around 85 million unique TCR sequences made up an early release that covered around 640 HLA-typed donors. The genetic ancestry cluster associated with self-reported Caucasian donors included around four fifths of the roughly 400 genotyped donors. The aim of the study was to test whether cataloging public T cell receptors could identify signatures of past pathogen exposure. The study profiled the T cell repertoires of around 700 subjects by immunosequencing and related them to cytomegalovirus serostatus. Along with the approximately 650-subject first cohort, a separate validation cohort of around 110 different subjects was used. To predict cytomegalovirus infection status, the study combined high-throughput TCR immunosequencing, statistical association of individual TCRs with disease status, and machine learning. A later analysis re-examined previously published TCR beta repertoires from over 500 donors and added high-resolution HLA genotyping to investigate patterns of TCR occurrence. Rather than using new phenotypic data, the later analysis identified candidate immune exposures from TCR beta sequences and from how often those sequences occurred across donors. An earlier analysis of some 600 of the donors applied high-throughput TCR beta sequencing to assess whether each TCR beta V gene segment acted as functional or pseudogenic. Donor age, sex, ethnicity and CMV serostatus were compiled alongside the repertoire data. A later genetic analysis took genome-wide SNP genotypes for about 65% of the 666 donors and used that subset as a discovery cohort. Every repertoire in the discovery cohort had been generated on one and the same sequencing platform. HLA typing included class I and class II loci at four-digit resolution. Typing coverage differed by locus: A, B, C, DRB1 and DQB1 were typed in roughly 620-630 donors, DQA1 in 500 to 550, DPA1 in some 600, and DPB1 in 472. Because of strong linkage in the cohort, roughly five DR-DQ haplotypes were treated as single units for association and clustering. On average, approximately 250,000 unique TCR beta nucleotide sequences were sequenced per donor among more than 350 genotyped donors of the cohort, with roughly 18% of those sequences being non-productive.

The sample holds a few counts of this clone. What this receptor recognizes is not known. The sample holds no much larger clone one base away, and base qualities are not on file. The library came from the immunoSEQ multiplex PCR assay. The multiplex PCR relied on a mix of 60 forward primers for TCR Vbeta segments and 13 reverse primers for TCR Jbeta segments. Amplification of the CDR3 region of rearranged TCR beta genes was performed with a multiplex PCR assay on genomic DNA. The Illumina HiSeq System was used to sequence the amplified TCR beta libraries as 87-base-pair reads. Turning to the authors' computational methods: In a later analysis, 77 million or so unique TCR beta chains were counted across the roughly 610 repertoires, and around 11 million of these chains were shared by at least two donors. To remove PCR and sequencing errors, raw reads were error-corrected and collapsed into unique sequences using a nearest-neighbor algorithm that merged closely related sequences. To assign V, D and J gene segments, CDR3 sequences were aligned to IMGT reference sequences. For a sequence to be retained, at least a six-nucleotide match to both a V gene segment and a J gene segment was required. A rearrangement counted as productive if the CDR3 had no stop codons and remained in frame with V and J, and every other rearrangement counted as non-productive. Following IMGT convention, CDR3 was defined as the stretch from the second conserved V-encoded cysteine to the conserved J-encoded phenylalanine. The earlier analysis of 450 to 750 of the donors excluded any sequence lacking an unambiguous match to a single V gene segment. In an earlier analysis of 450 to 750 of the donors, a V segment was called functional when productive rearrangements were above 56.7%, and segregating when the standard deviation between donors exceeded 5%. A statistical classification framework was built to diagnose cytomegalovirus status from the catalog of TCR beta chain sequences. In a later analysis, V and J genes were assigned by comparing TCR nucleotide sequences against IMGT/GENE-DB human TR gene sequences. A later analysis assigned CDR3 sequences and most-parsimonious VDJ recombination scenarios with the TCRdist pipeline. In a later analysis, every TCR beta chain was defined by the combination of its CDR3 amino acid sequence and its V-gene family, and reads without a unique V-gene family were dropped. To address suspected cross-contamination and a sequencing artifact, a later analysis removed under 600 highly shared, low-generation-probability nucleotide sequences. In a later analysis, a clonal expansion index for each public chain was calculated from normalized within-repertoire ranks of inferred template counts. Generation probabilities in a later analysis came from a VDJ recombination model fitted to out-of-frame rearrangements, and those results were checked against IGoR. In a later analysis, TCR-TCR, TCR-HLA and TCR-CMV co-occurrence was scored with hypergeometric tests, and a repertoire-size bias correction was applied to TCR pairs. A later analysis estimated false discovery rates by permuting HLA or CMV assignments 20 times. In a later analysis, co-occurring TCRs were grouped using DBSCAN, and TCRdist sequence similarity was added for clustering within HLA-allele-positive subsets. Repertoires with fewer than 30,000 or more than 120,000 public chains, plus five repertoires with anomalous nucleotide sharing, were excluded from co-occurrence clustering. The table comes from immuneACCESS by way of TCRdb, which keeps in-frame sequences with V and J called. Part of the clones is missing from these tables; in studies checked, under half for an unresolved V gene and the rest for unknown reasons. The DNA was the basis for D and trimming; V, J and clone size are from that table. The sample contains roughly 150,000 clones, around 10% of them found a single time. 1.5% to 2% of the sample goes to the ten largest clones.

The cohort was made up of around 720 healthy bone marrow donors. Cohort members were all nominally healthy when sampled, although unrecorded immune exposures were likely present. The donor was CMV seronegative and was included in the group of about 350 seronegative cohort members. Each donor provided a peripheral blood sample, and peripheral blood mononuclear cells were used for TCR beta sequencing. The Qiagen DNeasy Blood Extraction Kit was used to extract genomic DNA from the blood cell samples. What the work shows at the level of the full study, not this receptor alone: A later analysis associated 17,000 or so TCR beta sequences with specific HLA alleles at a false discovery rate of 0.05. Compared with equally common non-associated chains, HLA-associated TCR beta chains in a later analysis were more clonally expanded and had lower generation probabilities. Most CMV-associated TCR beta chains appeared to be HLA-restricted in a later analysis, and the HLA associations seemed to be driven largely by CMV exposure. According to a later analysis, TCR association rates differed among HLA loci, with DRB1 alleles showing the most associated TCRs and HLA-C alleles showing the fewest. The presence/absence analyses assumed that sequencing depth was roughly uniform across donors, and that assumption may not be true. This cohort had only TCR beta chains sequenced, and the lack of alpha or paired-chain data limited which features could be detected. When HLA alleles, especially DR and DQ, strongly co-occurred, TCR associations were difficult to assign to individual alleles. CMV serostatus was the only immune exposure information available for the cohort. V-gene and J-gene trimming of TCR beta chains was associated with a missense DCLRE1C variant in a later genetic analysis, and the association was replicated in an independent cohort. In a later genetic analysis, fewer N-insertions in productive TCRs were reported among donors in an Asian-associated ancestry cluster than the roughly 700-donor mean. Cytomegalovirus status was reported to be diagnosed by the classifier with high specificity and sensitivity in both the original and validation cohorts. In an earlier analysis of 587 of the donors, most TCR beta V segments were observed in productive rearrangements about 87% or about 30% of the time, broadly matching IMGT annotations. According to a later analysis, parvovirus B19, influenza, CMV and Epstein-Barr virus appeared linked to several top co-occurrence clusters. In vitro tests confirmed that a few of the cytomegalovirus-associated TCR beta chains recognize cytomegalovirus antigens. Because HLA typing was missing for some donors at each locus, association tests included only the typed subset. The 87-base-pair reads could not distinguish some IMGT-functional V segments, including TRBV6-2 and TRBV6-3, so those segments were excluded. The authors suggested that the approach could potentially be extended to other disease states and immunological phenotypes. The sequencing pipeline was judged likely to have produced a cluster of highly shared sequence variants as a technical artifact. The study listed 150 to 200 TCR beta chains as associated with cytomegalovirus. A further reported finding was that TCR beta sequences accurately predicted the HLA-A and HLA-B alleles for most subjects in the first cohort. Over 15 rarely observed V segments, including chromosome 9 orphons, were excluded from the earlier analysis of several hundred of the donors because counts were too low. Most TCR sequences were seen in very few donors, while some public TCRs were found in many individuals. Linkage disequilibrium might explain the correlated functional status among segregating V segments, but an unknown experimental factor could not be ruled out.

V and J are truncated by 2 bases and 9 bases respectively, leaving an intervening sequence of 14 bases. The germline V gene encodes CDR1 SGHNT and CDR2 YYREEE (reference sequence). The cysteine opens and the phenylalanine closes a CDR3 of 13 amino acids. The entry retains the CDR3 DNA only, 39 bases that are in frame from base 1. The rearrangement combines TRBV5-4 with TRBJ1-2; a tentative D match to TRBD1 spans 6 bases. Sequenced input: PBMCs. This clonotype was sampled from a male donor in good health and CMV-seronegative. CDR3 loop: CASSFKQGYSYTF. The nucleotides read TGTGCCAGCAGCTTTAAACAGGGTTACAGCTACACCTTC. The variable domain in full, with residues beyond the CDR3 obtained from the reference TRBV5-4 and TRBJ1-2 genes, is ETGVTQSPTHLIKTRGQQVTLRCSSQSGHNTVSWYQQALGQGPQFIFQYYREEENGRGNFPPRFSGLQFPNYSSELNVNALELDDSALYLCASSFKQGYSYTFGSGTRLTVV.